The 7 T cell receptor beta chains below come from one sample, sequenced in a study of vaccination and CD4 T cells after COVID-19. As for treatment: roughly ten-day PBMC culture with coronavirus spike peptide pools or control peptides (ViraFEST assay). These receptors' antigens are unknown. Sequencing of the DNA from cultured CD4+ T cells was carried out with the Oncomine TCR Beta short-read assay. A single record per CDR3 protein comes from TCRdb applying MiXCR to the PCR reads. This table holds about 9,300 distinct CDR3 sequences, approximately 47% found once. Specimen: CD4+ T cells from blood, cultured in vitro. The receptors come from a human donor who had recovered from COVID-19.

The V call is TRBV7-6, the J call TRBJ2-7; 9 bases agree with TRBD1. The length of the CDR3 is 14 residues. Germline lookup yields CDR1 SGHVS and CDR2 FNYEAQ. V was clipped by 3 bases and J by 2 bases; unmatched bases: 2. The CDR3 loop reads CASSFNRGPYEQYF. The CDR3 DNA follows: TGTGCCAGCAGCTTTAACAGGGGGCCCTACGAGCAGTACTTC.

This clonotype occurred a few times. This chain connects TRBV7-2 to TRBJ1-2, with a tentative D call TRBD1 (6 bases). This CDR3 is built from 14 residues. Germline-derived CDR1 and CDR2 are SGHTA and FQGNSA. V lost 5 bases and J 2 bases, leaving 12 bases between the germline ends. The CDR3 coding sequence is TGTGCCAGCAGCGTCGGACAGAACAACTATGGCTACACCTTC. This codes for CASSVGQNNYGYTF.

In this sample, this clonotype turned up a few times. The chain joins TRBV6-1 to TRBJ2-7, with 8 nucleotides matching TRBD2. With 6 bases clipped from V and 2 bases from J, the junction kept 6 bases outside the gene matches. The CDR3 is 14 amino acids. Looked up from germline, CDR1 is MNHNS and CDR2 is SASEGT. The CDR3 here is CASRNGGVAYEQYF. The CDR3 nucleotides are TGTGCCAGCAGAAACGGGGGGGTAGCCTACGAGCAGTACTTC.

This chain joins TRBV19 and TRBJ2-3; 14 bases match TRBD2. The CDR3 has 18 amino acids. The V gene's germline CDR1 is LNHDA and CDR2 SQIVND (reference sequence). After removal of 5 bases from V and 3 bases from J, the junction contained 10 bases not matched to a gene. The CDR3 loop is CASSFPPGTSGSTDTQYF. Here the CDR3 DNA reads TGTGCCAGTAGTTTTCCGCCTGGGACTAGCGGGAGTACAGATACGCAGTATTTT.

The chain has TRBV7-9 and TRBJ2-6; D is possibly TRBD1 or TRBD2 (5 bases each). Germline V gene sequence: CDR1 SEHNR, CDR2 FQNEAQ (reference sequence). Trimming shortened V by 5 bases and J by 4 bases, and 18 bases separated the two germline ends. The CDR3 extends over 17 amino acids. For the CDR3, the DNA is TGTGCCAGCAGCCGGGACGGCCTCCAGGGAGGGGCCAACGTCCTGACTTTC. Translation: CASSRDGLQGGANVLTF.

This clonotype was detected only a few times. The chain couples TRBV7-9 to TRBJ2-1; D not certain. The CDR3 spans 13 residues. Germline CDR1 SEHNR, CDR2 FQNEAQ (reference sequence). The germline V and J ends were trimmed by 1 base and 13 bases, with 14 bases remaining between them. This CDR3 is CASSLEKEYPQFF. The CDR3 region has the DNA TGTGCCAGCAGCTTAGAAAAGGAGTATCCCCAGTTCTTC.

V and J are TRBV5-6 and TRBJ2-3; 9 nucleotides align to TRBD1. V trimming: 6 bases; J trimming: 6 bases; junction bases outside the gene matches: 11. The CDR3 is made up of 15 amino acids. CDR1 SGHDT and CDR2 YYEEEE come from the germline V gene. CDR3 amino acids: CASTPGTGISDTQYF. DNA for the CDR3: TGTGCCAGCACCCCCGGGACAGGGATATCGGATACGCAGTATTTT.